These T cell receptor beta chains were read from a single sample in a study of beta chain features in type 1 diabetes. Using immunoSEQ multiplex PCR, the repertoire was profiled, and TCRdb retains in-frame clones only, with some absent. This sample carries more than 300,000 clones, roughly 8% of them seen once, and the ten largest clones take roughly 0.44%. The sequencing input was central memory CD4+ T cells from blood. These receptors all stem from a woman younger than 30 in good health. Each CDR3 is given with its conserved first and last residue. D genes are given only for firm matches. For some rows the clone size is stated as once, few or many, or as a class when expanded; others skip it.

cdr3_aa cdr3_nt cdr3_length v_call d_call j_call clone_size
CASSNGQCLVPISYEQYF TGTGCCAGCAGCAACGGACAGTGTCTCGTCCCAATATCCTACGAGCAGTACTTC 18 TRBV21-1 . TRBJ2-7 .
CASSQQGGAGNEQFF TGTGCCAGCAGTCAGCAAGGGGGAGCGGGGAATGAGCAGTTCTTC 15 TRBV28 . TRBJ2-1 .
CSVAGREETQYF TGCAGCGTCGCTGGACGGGAAGAGACCCAGTACTTC 12 TRBV29-1 . TRBJ2-5 .
CASSLRSPRVQYF TGTGCCAGCAGTTTGCGTAGCCCTCGGGTGCAGTATTTT 13 TRBV6-6 . TRBJ2-3 .
CSASGTHLGETQYF TGCAGCGCCTCCGGGACACACCTTGGAGAGACCCAGTACTTC 14 TRBV29-1 . TRBJ2-5 .
CASRTFDRDEGETQYF TGTGCCAGCAGGACCTTTGACAGGGATGAGGGAGAGACCCAGTACTTC 16 TRBV2 TRBD1 TRBJ2-5 .
CASSLGSGQGAGELFF TGTGCCAGCAGCTTAGGATCCGGCCAGGGGGCTGGGGAGCTGTTTTTT 16 TRBV11-2 TRBD1 TRBJ2-2 .
CASSSGLAGWNEQFF TGTGCCAGCAGCAGCGGACTAGCAGGTTGGAATGAGCAGTTCTTC 15 TRBV7-8 TRBD2 TRBJ2-1 .
CASSLGDSTGELFF TGCGCCAGCAGCTTGGGGGACAGCACCGGGGAGCTGTTTTTT 14 TRBV5-1 TRBD1 TRBJ2-2 .
CASTPPTQGFTYEQYF TGTGCCAGCACTCCTCCGACCCAGGGATTCACCTACGAGCAGTACTTC 16 TRBV7-9 . TRBJ2-7 few
CASSPRRDHNQKLFF TGTGCCAGCTCACCACGCCGGGACCACAACCAAAAACTGTTTTTT 15 TRBV18 . TRBJ1-4 .
CASSLLGTEEFF TGTGCCAGCAGCTTATTGGGAACAGAGGAGTTCTTC 12 TRBV7-8 . TRBJ2-1 many
CASSRGLAGAVHNEQFF TGTGCCAGCAGCCGGGGACTAGCGGGAGCTGTTCACAATGAGCAGTTCTTC 17 TRBV4-2 TRBD2 TRBJ2-1 .
CASSLRTGGIQPQHF TGTGCCAGCAGCTTACGGACAGGGGGGATTCAGCCCCAGCATTTT 15 TRBV7-9 TRBD1 TRBJ1-5 few
CASSQDLGQTEAFF TGCGCCAGCAGCCAAGATCTTGGCCAGACTGAAGCTTTCTTT 14 TRBV4-1 . TRBJ1-1 few
CASSNSGYNEQFF TGTGCCAGCAGTAATAGCGGGTACAATGAGCAGTTCTTC 13 TRBV2 TRBD2 TRBJ2-1 .
CASSRGQGRFEQFF TGTGCCAGCAGCCGGGGACAGGGGAGGTTTGAGCAGTTCTTC 14 TRBV7-2 TRBD1 TRBJ2-1 .
CAISGEATDTQYF TGTGCCATCAGTGGCGAGGCGACAGATACGCAGTATTTT 13 TRBV10-3 . TRBJ2-3 .
CASSLVGQGAVGGYTF TGTGCCAGCAGCTTAGTGGGACAGGGGGCAGTTGGTGGCTACACCTTC 16 TRBV7-3 TRBD1 TRBJ1-2 few
CASSVAMNTEAFF TGTGCCAGCAGTGTCGCGATGAACACTGAAGCTTTCTTT 13 TRBV7-3 . TRBJ1-1 .
CASSSTGLQETQYF TGTGCCAGCAGTTCGACAGGTCTGCAAGAGACCCAGTACTTC 14 TRBV28 . TRBJ2-5 few
CASSEGNREYSFEQFF TGTGCCAGCAGCGAGGGAAACAGGGAGTATTCTTTCGAGCAGTTCTTC 16 TRBV7-2 . TRBJ2-1 few
CASSLFSRGNEQFF TGTGCCAGCAGCTTATTTTCAAGGGGGAATGAGCAGTTCTTC 14 TRBV7-2 . TRBJ2-1 .
CASSPFLTYNEQFF TGTGCCAGCAGTCCCTTCCTTACCTACAATGAGCAGTTCTTC 14 TRBV28 . TRBJ2-1 few
CASSLEDLGNTIYF TGTGCCAGCAGCTTAGAAGACCTTGGAAACACCATATATTTT 14 TRBV11-2 . TRBJ1-3 .
CASSLEAVNTDTQYF TGTGCCAGCAGCTTGGAGGCTGTCAACACAGATACGCAGTATTTT 15 TRBV5-4 . TRBJ2-3 .
CASRGGGSGDTEAFF TGTGCCAGCAGGGGAGGGGGCTCAGGGGACACTGAAGCTTTCTTT 15 TRBV28 TRBD1 TRBJ1-1 .
CASSRTSGDTYEQYF TGTGCCAGCAGTCGAACTAGCGGAGACACCTACGAGCAGTACTTC 15 TRBV28 TRBD2 TRBJ2-7 .
CASSSGSTREQFF TGTGCCAGCAGCTCTGGCTCTACCCGTGAGCAGTTCTTC 13 TRBV5-4 . TRBJ2-1 few